This T cell receptor beta chain was found in a study of shared clonotypes between healthy human individuals. About the study: Plates per donor: three CD4 naive, three CD4 memory, two CD8 naive, one CD8 memory. Study-wide results and caveats: Clonotypes shared by all four donors outscored non-shared clonotypes in generation probability.

Assay used: immunoSEQ multiplex PCR; TCRdb lists only in-frame clones, some missing. Of 2 million to 3 million clones in the sample, around 90% were seen once. Regarding this clone: The target antigen is unknown.

Healthy HIV-negative adults without recent acute infections or vaccinations served as donors. Investigators divided CD4+ cells into CD45RA+ naive and CD45RA-negative memory subsets. The clonotype comes from a man between 18 and 29 years old in good health. The sequenced sample consisted of naive CD4+ T cells sorted from blood. Subset reported: CD45RA+ positively selected.

The CDR3 bases are TGTGCCAGCAGCTTAGATCTGAATAACTATGGCTACACCTTC. Translated: CASSLDLNNYGYTF. V gene TRBV7-9 combines with J gene TRBJ1-2, with unresolved D. Per the germline V gene, CDR1 is SEHNR and CDR2 is FQNEAQ (reference sequence). V was trimmed by 1 base and J by 1 base, leaving 7 bases between them. The CDR3 is 14 residues long.